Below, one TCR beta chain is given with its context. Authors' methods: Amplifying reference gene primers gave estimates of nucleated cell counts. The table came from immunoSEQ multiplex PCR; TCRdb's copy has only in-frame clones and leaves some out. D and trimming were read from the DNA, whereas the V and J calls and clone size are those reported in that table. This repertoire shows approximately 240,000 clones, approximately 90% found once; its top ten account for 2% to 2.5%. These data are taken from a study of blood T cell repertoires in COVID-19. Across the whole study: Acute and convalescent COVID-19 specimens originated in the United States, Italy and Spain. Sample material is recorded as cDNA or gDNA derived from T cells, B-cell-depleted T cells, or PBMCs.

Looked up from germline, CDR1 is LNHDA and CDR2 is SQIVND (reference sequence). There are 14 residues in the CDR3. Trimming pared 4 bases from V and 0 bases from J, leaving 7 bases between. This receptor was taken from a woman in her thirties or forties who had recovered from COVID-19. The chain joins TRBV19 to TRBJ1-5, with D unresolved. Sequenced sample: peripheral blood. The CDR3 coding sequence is TGTGCCAGTAGTAGGGCTATTAGCAATCAGCCCCAGCATTTT. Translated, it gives CASSRAISNQPQHF.